The 20 T cell receptor beta chains listed next were all sequenced from one sample in a study of CD8+ T cells in alopecia areata. Regarding treatment: oral pan-JAK inhibitor, 5-10 mg twice daily. TCR sequencing used cDNA made by reverse transcription of extracted RNA. TCRdb's table, derived via immunoSEQ multiplex PCR, lists solely in-frame clones and lacks some. The table lists about 100,000 clones, about 44% of them singletons. Specimen: CD8+ T cells sorted from blood, collected at week 24, from a patient treated with tofacitinib. These receptors came from a human donor with alopecia areata.

The rearrangement links TRBV9 to TRBJ1-5; D is unresolved. V was pared by 7 bases and J by 9 bases, with 23 bases between. In germline, CDR1 is SGDLS, CDR2 YYNGEE. This CDR3 has 15 amino acids. DNA of the CDR3: TGTGCCAGCTCTGCCTCGGGTGCTCCCGCTGGGCCCCAGCATTTT. Translation: CASSASGAPAGPQHF.

CDR3 protein: CASTFSGRGYTEAFF. CDR3 bases: TGTGCCAGCACTTTTTCGGGCAGGGGATATACTGAAGCTTTCTTT. This chain connects TRBV27 to TRBJ1-1, with D tentatively TRBD1 (6 bases). This CDR3 has 15 amino acids. CDR1 is MNHEY and CDR2 is SMNVEV in the germline V gene (reference sequence). V gave up 7 bases and J gave up 5 bases, with 20 bases separating them.

The chain is built from TRBV4-1 and TRBJ2-7; 10 bases match TRBD2. V was clipped by 2 bases and J by 3 bases; unmatched bases: 7. The germline V gene encodes CDR1 MGHRA and CDR2 YSYEKL. This CDR3 spans 16 amino acids. This CDR3 is CASSQMGLASNYEQYF. The CDR3 DNA reads as TGCGCCAGCAGCCAAATGGGACTAGCGTCTAACTACGAGCAGTACTTC.

This chain connects TRBV4-2 to TRBJ1-1; possible D gene TRBD1, 6 bases. V was pared by 1 base and J by 2 bases, with 11 bases between. The CDR3 extends over 15 amino acids. Germline V gene sequence: CDR1 LGHNA, CDR2 YNFKEQ. This CDR3 reads CASSQAMGQNTEAFF. Here the CDR3 DNA reads TGTGCCAGCAGCCAAGCTATGGGACAAAACACTGAAGCTTTCTTT.

Comment on this clone: One end of the junction varies from germline; a read error may be responsible. This chain connects TRBV9 to TRBJ2-7; 7 bases match TRBD1. Germline CDR1 reads SGDLS; CDR2 reads YYNGEE. The CDR3 length is 15 residues. The DNA of the CDR3 is TGTGCCAGCAGCGCCCCGACAGGGACCTCCAACGAGCAGTACTTC. It is translated as CASSAPTGTSNEQYF.

V and J are TRBV14 and TRBJ2-1, with TRBD2 identical over 7 bases. Germline V lookup: CDR1 SGHDN, CDR2 FVKESK. The CDR3 has 15 residues. Trimming took 11 bases from V and 9 from J; bases not matched to a gene: 19. This CDR3 reads CAPRRRAGKMGEQFF. The CDR3 DNA reads TGTGCCCCCCGGCGCCGAGCGGGAAAAATGGGTGAGCAGTTCTTC.

This chain uses TRBV29-1 with TRBJ1-2; D unresolved. Deletions cut 4 bases from V and 7 bases from J, with 10 bases between. Germline V gene sequence: CDR1 SQVTM, CDR2 ANQGSEA. The CDR3 totals 11 residues. The CDR3 here is CSVGVGVGYTF. The CDR3 nucleotides are TGCAGCGTTGGGGTCGGGGTTGGCTACACCTTC. Together with reference TRBV29-1 and TRBJ1-2, the CDR3 gives the full variable domain: SAVISQKPSRDICQRGTSLTIQCQVDSQVTMMFWYRQQPGQSLTLIATANQGSEATYESGFVIDKFPISRPNLTFSTLTVSNMSPEDSSIYLCSVGVGVGYTFGSGTRLTVV.

V and J are TRBV29-1 and TRBJ1-3, with unresolved D. Germline V gene data show CDR1 as SQVTM and CDR2 as ANQGSEA. The CDR3 runs 11 residues. V was cut by 1 base and J by 2 bases, with 0 bases left in between. CDR3 DNA sequence: TGCAGCGTTGAAGCTGGAAACACCATATATTTT. It codes for CSVEAGNTIYF.

V gene TRBV4-2 combines with J gene TRBJ1-1; TRBD1 might be the D (6 bases). There are 15 residues in the CDR3. CDR1 is LGHNA and CDR2 is YNFKEQ in the germline V gene. Trimming stripped 5 bases from V and 0 bases from J, with 13 bases between. The DNA of the CDR3 is TGTGCCAGCAGCTTAGCCCAGGGGTTGAACACTGAAGCTTTCTTT. Its protein is CASSLAQGLNTEAFF.

This clone has a handful of counts. This chain links TRBV29-1 with TRBJ2-1; 7 nucleotides match TRBD2. With V trimmed by 5 bases and J by 10 bases, 26 bases remained unmatched. There are 18 residues in the CDR3. The germline V gene has CDR1 SQVTM and CDR2 ANQGSEA. Written as DNA, the CDR3 is TGCAGCGTTATTGGGATAGGTGTGACACCACAAGCGGGATGGGAGCAGTTCTTC. It translates to CSVIGIGVTPQAGWEQFF.

This sequence joins TRBV29-1 and TRBJ1-2, with a possible D match to TRBD1 (6 bases). Germline assignment: CDR1 SQVTM and CDR2 ANQGSEA. The CDR3 contains 14 residues. Trimming stripped 0 bases from V and 4 bases from J, with 12 bases between. Here the CDR3 reads CSVEDRGRSYGYTF. The CDR3 region has the DNA TGCAGCGTTGAAGACCGGGGGCGTTCCTATGGCTACACCTTC.

This clone was seen a few times. This chain links TRBV7-9 with TRBJ1-3; possibly TRBD1 for D (5 bases). Germline CDR1 reads SEHNR; CDR2 reads FQNEAQ (reference sequence). The V gene lost 6 bases and the J gene lost 6 bases, with 18 bases spanning the gap. This CDR3 is built from 15 residues. CDR3 region: CASSFGTDLENTIYF. DNA of the CDR3: TGTGCCAGCAGTTTCGGGACGGACTTGGAAAACACCATATATTTT. Filled out from reference TRBV7-9 and TRBJ1-3, the complete variable domain reads DTGVSQNPRHKITKRGQNVTFRCDPISEHNRLYWYRQTLGQGPEFLTYFQNEAQLEKSRLLSDRFSAERPKGSFSTLEIQRTEQGDSAMYLCASSFGTDLENTIYFGEGSWLTVV.

The chain couples TRBV29-1 to TRBJ2-7; a weak D match, TRBD1 (6 bases). V shed 6 bases and J shed 0 bases, with 18 bases lying between them. The V gene's germline CDR1 is SQVTM and CDR2 ANQGSEA. This CDR3 spans 15 amino acids. CDR3 sequence: CSVFIRGLSSYEQYF. CDR3 DNA: TGCAGCGTCTTTATCAGGGGTTTGAGCTCCTACGAGCAGTACTTC.

The rearrangement joins TRBV7-9 to TRBJ2-7; perhaps TRBD1 as D (6 bases). Trimming took off 5 bases at V and 5 bases at J, with 16 bases between the two ends. In germline, CDR1 is SEHNR, CDR2 FQNEAQ (reference sequence). CDR3 length equals 14 residues. This chain's CDR3 is CASSPLRQENEQYF. The CDR3 nucleotides read TGTGCCAGCAGCCCCCTGCGACAGGAAAACGAGCAGTACTTC.

This clone was seen a handful of times. CDR3 DNA: TGCAGCGGGGACAGCTCCTACAATGAGCAGTTCTTC. Amino acid sequence: CSGDSSYNEQFF. V is TRBV29-1 and J is TRBJ2-1; 7 bases line up with TRBD1. The CDR3 length is 12 residues. The ends lost 7 bases at V and 0 bases at J; junction bases unmatched: 0. CDR1 is SQVTM, CDR2 ANQGSEA, per germline.

CDR3 bases: TGTGCCAGTAGTCCCACGATTAATGAGCAGTTCTTC. It encodes CASSPTINEQFF. The chain couples TRBV19 to TRBJ2-1; D unclear. Trimming stripped 5 bases from V and 7 bases from J, with 9 bases between. Germline CDR1 LNHDA, CDR2 SQIVND (reference sequence). CDR3 size: 12 residues.

This sequence joins TRBV5-1 and TRBJ2-1, with TRBD1 matching 7 bases. Per the germline V gene, CDR1 is SGHRS and CDR2 is YFSETQ. J lost 8 bases, V lost 4 bases, and 15 bases had no gene match. CDR3 size: 16 residues. DNA for the CDR3: TGCGCCAGCAGCCCTACCGACAGGGTCATAGCCCATGAGCAGTTCTTC. This encodes CASSPTDRVIAHEQFF.

The rearrangement joins TRBV7-9 to TRBJ2-2, with D perhaps assigned TRBD1 or TRBD2 (6 bases each). Germline V CDR1 and CDR2: SEHNR, FQNEAQ (reference sequence). This CDR3 spans 18 amino acids. Between the trimmed V and J ends, which lost 5 bases and 0 bases, there was a span of 19 bases. The CDR3 region is CASSTRPGVAANTGELFF. CDR3 DNA: TGTGCCAGCAGCACCCGTCCAGGGGTAGCGGCGAACACCGGGGAGCTGTTTTTT.

V usage is TRBV6-5 and J usage is TRBJ1-5, with 7 bases identical to TRBD1. The CDR3 covers 15 residues. The germline gives CDR1 MNHEY, CDR2 SVGAGI. The ends lost 6 bases at V and 2 bases at J; junction bases unmatched: 7. The CDR3 here is CASSPGTVGNQPQHF. For the CDR3, the DNA is TGTGCCAGCAGCCCCGGGACAGTCGGCAATCAGCCCCAGCATTTT.

The chain carries TRBV14 and TRBJ2-1; 8 positions agree with TRBD1. CDR3 length: 12 residues. The V segment lost 4 bases and the J segment 9 bases; nucleotides outside the gene matches: 2. The V gene's germline CDR1 is SGHDN and CDR2 FVKESK. In nucleotides, the CDR3 is TGTGCCAGCAGCCCGACAGGGGTTGAGCAGTTCTTC. It encodes CASSPTGVEQFF.